This T cell receptor beta chain was profiled in a study of shared clonotypes between healthy human individuals. Study results and limitations: Only blood was sampled, and tissue TCR repertoires likely differ from blood ones. What limited the represented genetic and exposure-history diversity was the small number of donors.

As to this clone: Antigen: not known.

Assay: immunoSEQ multiplex PCR; the TCRdb copy retains only in-frame clones and omits some. The table shows hundreds of thousands of clones, with 70% to 80% occurring only once. The germline V and J ends were trimmed by 5 bases and 1 base, with 16 bases remaining between them. The CDR3 length is 16 residues. CDR1 is SEHNR and CDR2 is FQNEAQ in the germline V gene (reference sequence). Every donor was a Caucasian adult from Nashville, Tennessee. The sample was PBMCs. The TCR comes from a woman aged 40 to 49 in good health. Some clones in this sample may be carry-over from other donors' samples. V gene TRBV7-9 combines with J gene TRBJ2-3, with a weak D call TRBD2 (6 bases). In DNA, the CDR3 is TGTGCCAGCAGCCCGGTGGGGAGGTCGGGCACAGATACGCAGTATTTT. Translated: CASSPVGRSGTDTQYF.